The entry below gives a single T cell receptor beta chain sequence along with its context. Its antigen is not yet known. The record has no base qualities; no much larger clone is one base away. CD8 naive samples were CD45RO-negative cells positively selected for CCR7, giving a CD45RA+CCR7+ population that excluded TemRA cells. Healthy HIV-negative adults with no recently reported acute infections or vaccinations were included as donors. Every donor was a Caucasian adult living in Nashville, Tennessee, USA. Blood was collected by leukapheresis, and PBMCs were isolated by Ficoll-Histopaque density gradient centrifugation and then cryopreserved in liquid nitrogen vapor phase. Purity and quantity of every magnetically sorted T cell population were checked by analytical flow cytometry. From each sorted fraction, genomic DNA was isolated and quantified by UV absorbance on a Nanodrop 2000c. The record originates from a study of shared clonotypes between healthy human individuals (dated by TCRdb to 2020 to 2021). Background for the entire study: The cohort included three men and two women between 18 and 49 years of age. For each donor, three plates each were used for CD4 naive and CD4 memory, two plates were used for CD8 naive, and one plate was used for CD8 memory. To estimate repertoire size and how much clonotype sharing occurs between individuals, the study deeply sequenced the blood TCR repertoires of roughly 5 healthy adults. Libraries were prepared and TCR repertoires were sequenced by different laboratories using diverse techniques, in order to increase sequencing depth and limit assay-specific biases. Leukapheresis yielded between about 0.8 and 8.9 billion PBMCs per donor.

TCR CDR3 regions were amplified from genomic DNA by multiplex PCR using the deep immunoSEQ assay. Extracted genomic DNA from each cell subset was distributed evenly across all wells of several immunoSEQ 96-well plates, and each plate was treated as a replicate. For sorted subsets, roughly 190 ng of genomic DNA, equivalent to some 33,000 T cell genomes, went into each replicate PCR. The purified libraries were quantified using a Qubit 3.0 fluorometer, sized with a Bioanalyzer 2100, and then quantified again using the KAPA Library Quantification kit. Every immunoSEQ 96-well plate was sequenced on a separate single-read 150-cycle Illumina NextSeq 550 flow cell. For the original study's pipeline: The immunoSEQ output contained only junctional sequences without quality scores, so filtering could not match that applied to full-length reads. To assign V/J genes and CDR3, sequences were annotated against IMGT germline references using PyIR, a Python wrapper for IgBLAST v1.9. Reads were filtered out if the reads had weak V/J assignments (E-value above 1e-6), no CDR3, stop codons, out-of-frame junctions, or ambiguous translated residues. V3J clonotypes were defined as sequences sharing an identical inferred V gene, J gene, and CDR3 amino acid sequence. Percentage overlap between repertoires was calculated by dividing the number of shared unique clonotypes by the size of the smaller repertoire. Three approaches were used to assess repertoire richness: RTK rarefaction, the Chao1 estimator, and Recon v2.1 estimates of unobserved clonotypes. For all TCRbeta clonotypes obtained by the gDNA method from four donors, generation probabilities were computed with OLGA. Held by TCRdb, this immuneACCESS table contains in-frame sequences only and omits some clones. Under half of the omission traces to an unresolved V gene where checked; the cause of the rest is unknown. For V, J and clone size, that table is used; D and trimming come from the DNA. The sample contains millions of clones, approximately 94% of them found a single time. The ten largest clonotypes hold around 1.1% of the sample.

Study-level results and caveats: Larger estimated clonotype richness was generally found for naive subsets than for memory subsets. Based on pairwise subsampling, the degree of clonotype sharing among donors was expected to be affected by sequencing depth. Compared with non-shared clonotypes, the clonotypes found in all four sorted-subset donors had higher generation probabilities. Rarefaction of sorted-subset datasets indicated incomplete sequencing despite the large sequencing depth. Sharing across four donors was observed for about 5% of naive CD4, over 3% of naive CD8, 2% to 2.5% of memory CD4, and roughly 0.4% of memory CD8 clonotypes. The small number of donors limited the genetic and exposure-history diversity represented. Sampling was restricted to blood, and TCR repertoires in tissue are likely to differ from TCR repertoires in blood.

Reading the germline V gene (reference sequence) gives CDR1 LNHDA and CDR2 SQIVND. V loses 6 bases of germline sequence and J loses 5 bases, and the interval between the two ends is 14 bases. Its CDR3 holds 14 amino acids, cysteine through phenylalanine. The only DNA kept is the CDR3, 42 bases in frame from the first base. The clonotype was recovered from a young man in good health. The sample was naive CD8+ T cells sorted from blood. In the paper's terms, the cell subset or site label means: CD45RA+CCR7+. The chain was built from TRBV19 and TRBJ1-5; TRBD1 is a weak D gene call, 5 bases matching. The CDR3 amino acid sequence is: CASRGTSTYQPQHF. The bases read TGTGCCAGTAGGGGGACTTCGACCTATCAGCCCCAGCATTTT.